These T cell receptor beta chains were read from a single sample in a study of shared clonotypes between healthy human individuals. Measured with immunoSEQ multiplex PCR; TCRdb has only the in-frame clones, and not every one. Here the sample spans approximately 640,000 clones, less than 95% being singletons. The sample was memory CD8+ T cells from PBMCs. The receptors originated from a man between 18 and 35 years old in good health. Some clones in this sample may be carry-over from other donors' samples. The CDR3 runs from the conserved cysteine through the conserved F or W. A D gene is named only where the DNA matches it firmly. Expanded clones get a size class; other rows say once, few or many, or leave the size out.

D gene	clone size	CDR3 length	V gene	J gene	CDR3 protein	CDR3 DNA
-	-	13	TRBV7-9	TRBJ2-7	CASSLARTYEQYF	TGTGCCAGCAGCTTAGCGAGGACCTACGAGCAGTACTTC
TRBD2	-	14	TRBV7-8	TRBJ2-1	CASSLAGRVNEQFF	TGTGCCAGCAGTTTAGCGGGAAGGGTCAATGAGCAGTTCTTC
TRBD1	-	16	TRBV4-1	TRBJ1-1	CASSPPGQISTTEAFF	TGCGCCAGCAGCCCGCCGGGACAGATCTCAACAACTGAAGCTTTCTTT
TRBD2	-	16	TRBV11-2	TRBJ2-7	CASSSPGGREYGEQYF	TGTGCCAGCAGCTCCCCGGGCGGGCGGGAGTACGGCGAGCAGTACTTC
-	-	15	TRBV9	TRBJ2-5	CASSESMGTGETQYF	TGTGCCAGCAGCGAATCAATGGGGACGGGGGAGACCCAGTACTTC
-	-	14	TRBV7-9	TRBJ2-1	CASSLGGSVDEQFF	TGTGCCAGCAGCTTGGGGGGTAGCGTCGATGAGCAGTTCTTC
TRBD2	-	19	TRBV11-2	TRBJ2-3	CASSSRLAGARRSTDTQYF	TGTGCCAGCAGCTCGCGACTAGCGGGAGCGCGTCGTAGCACAGATACGCAGTATTTT
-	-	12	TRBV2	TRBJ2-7	CARGDGTYEQYF	TGTGCCAGGGGGGACGGAACCTACGAGCAGTACTTC
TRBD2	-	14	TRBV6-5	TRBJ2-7	CASSTSGRAYEQYF	TGTGCCAGCAGTACTAGCGGGAGGGCCTACGAGCAGTACTTC
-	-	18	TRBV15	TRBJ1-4	CATSKVLITGGPGEKLFF	TGTGCCACCAGCAAAGTCCTAATCACAGGTGGGCCAGGTGAAAAACTGTTTTTT
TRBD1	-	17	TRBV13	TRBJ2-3	CASSLFGDRGSTDTQYF	TGTGCCAGCAGCTTATTTGGGGACAGGGGGAGCACAGATACGCAGTATTTT
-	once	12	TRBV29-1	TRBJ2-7	CSVITGREEQYF	TGCAGCGTTATCACCGGGAGAGAAGAGCAGTACTTC
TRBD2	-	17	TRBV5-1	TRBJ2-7	CASSPGLAGGSSYEQYF	TGCGCCAGCAGCCCAGGACTAGCGGGAGGATCCTCCTACGAGCAGTACTTC
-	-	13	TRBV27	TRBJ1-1	CASSWGGGTEAFF	TGTGCCAGCAGTTGGGGGGGCGGCACTGAAGCTTTCTTT
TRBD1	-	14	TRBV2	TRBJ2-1	CASSSRDRYNEQFF	TGTGCCAGCAGTTCCCGGGACAGGTACAATGAGCAGTTCTTC
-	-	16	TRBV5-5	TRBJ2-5	CASSPGLAPYQETQYF	TGTGCCAGCAGCCCTGGGTTGGCCCCGTACCAAGAGACCCAGTACTTC
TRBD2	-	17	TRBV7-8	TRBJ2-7	CASSHSSGGLAVYEQYF	TGTGCCAGCAGCCATTCCTCCGGCGGACTAGCGGTCTACGAGCAGTACTTC
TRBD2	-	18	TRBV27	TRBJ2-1	CASSPLRQIAGGLNEQFF	TGTGCCAGCAGTCCACTCCGACAAATAGCGGGAGGGCTGAATGAGCAGTTCTTC
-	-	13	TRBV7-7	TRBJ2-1	CASSLGAGNEQFF	TGTGCCAGCAGCTTAGGGGCCGGCAATGAGCAGTTCTTC
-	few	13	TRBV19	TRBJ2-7	CASSIDQRHEQYF	TGTGCCAGTAGTATAGATCAGCGTCACGAGCAGTACTTC
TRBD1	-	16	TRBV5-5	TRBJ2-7	CASSFSPGQDSYEQYF	TGTGCCAGCAGCTTCTCACCGGGACAGGATTCCTACGAGCAGTACTTC
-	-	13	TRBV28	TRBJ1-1	CASSPGLNTEAFF	TGTGCCAGCAGTCCCGGTTTGAACACTGAAGCTTTCTTT
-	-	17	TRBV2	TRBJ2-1	CASSPSLRDQTYNEQFF	TGTGCCAGCAGTCCCTCCCTGCGGGACCAGACCTACAATGAGCAGTTCTTC
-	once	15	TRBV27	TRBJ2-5	CASSLYYRGIGTQYF	TGTGCCAGCAGTTTATATTATCGGGGGATCGGGACCCAGTACTTC
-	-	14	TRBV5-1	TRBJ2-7	CASSLAGSSYEQYF	TGCGCCAGCAGCTTGGCCGGGTCCTCCTACGAGCAGTACTTC
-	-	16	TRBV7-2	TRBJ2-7	CASSLVGGRSSYEQYF	TGTGCCAGCAGCTTAGTGGGGGGACGGAGCTCCTACGAGCAGTACTTC
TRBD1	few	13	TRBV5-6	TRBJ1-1	CASSAGGITEAFF	TGTGCCAGCAGCGCAGGGGGCATCACTGAAGCTTTCTTT
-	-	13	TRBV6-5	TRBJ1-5	CASSYVQFQPQHF	TGTGCCAGCAGTTACGTACAGTTTCAGCCCCAGCATTTT
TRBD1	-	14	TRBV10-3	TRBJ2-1	CAIKGQDGVHEQFF	TGTGCCATCAAGGGACAGGATGGGGTCCATGAGCAGTTCTTC